This is a list of T cell receptor beta chains from one sample in a study of T-cell memory formation after mild COVID-19. TCRdb analysed the 5' RACE reads with MiXCR anew, one entry per CDR3 protein. This repertoire shows approximately 260,000 distinct CDR3 sequences, about 20% found once; its top ten account for 23%. Sequenced: PBMCs or a T cell subset sorted from them (not recorded which). These receptors all stem from a man aged 18 to 35 who had mild COVID-19 (a few samples of this study predate the infection). Cell type and time point are not known. Each CDR3 is given with its conserved first and last residue. The order of the fields is D gene, J gene, clone size, CDR3 length, V gene, CDR3 DNA, CDR3 protein. The D gene is left open where the match is weak. A row's size may be missing; if present it is once, few, many or a size class.

D gene: -
J gene: TRBJ1-1
clone size: -
CDR3 length: 13
V gene: TRBV6-6
CDR3 DNA: TGTGCCAGCAGGCTAGGGGGTATCCGTGAAGCTTTCTTT
CDR3 protein: CASRLGGIREAFF

D gene: -
J gene: TRBJ2-3
clone size: -
CDR3 length: 16
V gene: TRBV5-4
CDR3 DNA: TGTGCCAGCAGCTTGTCTTCAGGACCCCGCACAGATACGCAGTATTTT
CDR3 protein: CASSLSSGPRTDTQYF

D gene: -
J gene: TRBJ2-5
clone size: -
CDR3 length: 14
V gene: TRBV6-6
CDR3 DNA: TGTGCCAGCAGGACCAGGGGCAACCAAGAGACCCAGTACTTC
CDR3 protein: CASRTRGNQETQYF

D gene: TRBD1
J gene: TRBJ1-4
clone size: -
CDR3 length: 15
V gene: TRBV12-3/TRBV12-4
CDR3 DNA: TGTGCCAGCAGGGCGCCCGGGACAGCTAATGAAAAACTGTTTTTT
CDR3 protein: CASRAPGTANEKLFF

D gene: -
J gene: TRBJ1-5
clone size: few
CDR3 length: 14
V gene: TRBV6-6
CDR3 DNA: TGTGCCAGCACCAACCCAGGGGTCAATCAGCCCCAGCATTTT
CDR3 protein: CASTNPGVNQPQHF

D gene: TRBD1
J gene: TRBJ1-1
clone size: -
CDR3 length: 15
V gene: TRBV5-6
CDR3 DNA: TGTGCCAGCAGCGCCATGACAGGGGGACGGACTGAAGCTTTCTTT
CDR3 protein: CASSAMTGGRTEAFF

D gene: -
J gene: TRBJ2-4
clone size: many
CDR3 length: 17
V gene: TRBV7-2
CDR3 DNA: TGTGCCAGCAGTTCGACCCTAGGGGGGGCGGCCAAAAACATTCAGTACTTC
CDR3 protein: CASSSTLGGAAKNIQYF

D gene: TRBD2
J gene: TRBJ2-5
clone size: few
CDR3 length: 18
V gene: TRBV24-1
CDR3 DNA: TGTGCCACCAGTGAGCCGGGACTAGCGGGGGGCGGGGAAGAGACCCAGTACTTC
CDR3 protein: CATSEPGLAGGGEETQYF

D gene: -
J gene: TRBJ1-2
clone size: few
CDR3 length: 15
V gene: TRBV20-1
CDR3 DNA: TGCAGGGCCGCTGGGGGGGCAGTCGAAAACTATGGCTACACCTTC
CDR3 protein: CRAAGGAVENYGYTF

D gene: TRBD1
J gene: TRBJ1-1
clone size: -
CDR3 length: 17
V gene: TRBV12-5
CDR3 DNA: TGTGCTAGTGGTTTGAGGGTTCCGGGACAGGGGATCACTGAAGCTTTCTTT
CDR3 protein: CASGLRVPGQGITEAFF

D gene: -
J gene: TRBJ2-7
clone size: few
CDR3 length: 14
V gene: TRBV18
CDR3 DNA: TGTGCCAGCTCACCAGGGAGGCTCTCCTACGAGCAGTACTTC
CDR3 protein: CASSPGRLSYEQYF

D gene: TRBD1
J gene: TRBJ1-5
clone size: few
CDR3 length: 13
V gene: TRBV2
CDR3 DNA: TGTGCCACCCAGACAGGGGACAATCAGCCCCAGCATTTT
CDR3 protein: CATQTGDNQPQHF

D gene: TRBD2
J gene: TRBJ2-7
clone size: few
CDR3 length: 12
V gene: TRBV18
CDR3 DNA: TGTGCCAGCTCCTCAGGGAGGGGCGAGCAGTACTTC
CDR3 protein: CASSSGRGEQYF

D gene: -
J gene: TRBJ2-7
clone size: -
CDR3 length: 14
V gene: TRBV20-1
CDR3 DNA: TGCAGTGCCGTCTTTAGGGGCAACACCTACGAGCAGTACTTC
CDR3 protein: CSAVFRGNTYEQYF

D gene: -
J gene: TRBJ1-2
clone size: -
CDR3 length: 12
V gene: TRBV20-1
CDR3 DNA: TGCAGTGCTGGCCTGGGGGGCGATGGCTACACCTTC
CDR3 protein: CSAGLGGDGYTF

D gene: -
J gene: TRBJ1-2
clone size: few
CDR3 length: 14
V gene: TRBV18
CDR3 DNA: TGTGCCAGCTCACCACTGGGGATGGGGGACGGCTACACCTTC
CDR3 protein: CASSPLGMGDGYTF

D gene: -
J gene: TRBJ2-5
clone size: -
CDR3 length: 12
V gene: TRBV29-1
CDR3 DNA: TGCAGCGTGTCCGGGGCGCCGGAGACCCAGTACTTC
CDR3 protein: CSVSGAPETQYF

D gene: TRBD2
J gene: TRBJ2-7
clone size: few
CDR3 length: 16
V gene: TRBV5-6
CDR3 DNA: TGTGCCAGCAGCTTGGTTGCGGGAGAACCTACGACTGGGCAGTACTTC
CDR3 protein: CASSLVAGEPTTGQYF

D gene: -
J gene: TRBJ1-2
clone size: few
CDR3 length: 13
V gene: TRBV12-3/TRBV12-4
CDR3 DNA: TGTGCCAGCAGTTTTGTGGGGAATCTGCGCTACACCTTC
CDR3 protein: CASSFVGNLRYTF

D gene: -
J gene: TRBJ2-5
clone size: -
CDR3 length: 13
V gene: TRBV6-2/TRBV6-3
CDR3 DNA: TGTGCCAGCAGTACCCGAACGAGGGAGACCCAGTACTTC
CDR3 protein: CASSTRTRETQYF

D gene: -
J gene: TRBJ1-2
clone size: -
CDR3 length: 13
V gene: TRBV10-2
CDR3 DNA: TGCGCCAGCCGGGACACACGCAGGGGTGGCTACACCTTC
CDR3 protein: CASRDTRRGGYTF

D gene: -
J gene: TRBJ2-7
clone size: -
CDR3 length: 16
V gene: TRBV7-2
CDR3 DNA: TGTGCCAGCAGCCCTAGGACTTGGCGGGGGCTCGACGAGCAGTACTTC
CDR3 protein: CASSPRTWRGLDEQYF

D gene: -
J gene: TRBJ2-5
clone size: -
CDR3 length: 14
V gene: TRBV7-9
CDR3 DNA: TGTGCCAGCAGCTTAGCGGGACTGGGCGAGACCCAGTACTTC
CDR3 protein: CASSLAGLGETQYF

D gene: -
J gene: TRBJ2-7
clone size: -
CDR3 length: 13
V gene: TRBV29-1
CDR3 DNA: TGCAGCGTTGATTACGTGTCGTCCTACGAGCAGTACTTC
CDR3 protein: CSVDYVSSYEQYF

D gene: -
J gene: TRBJ1-6
clone size: -
CDR3 length: 16
V gene: TRBV6-5
CDR3 DNA: TGTGCCAGCGGTCTGGTGGACGCGTCCGTCGGGTCACCCCTCCACTTT
CDR3 protein: CASGLVDASVGSPLHF

D gene: TRBD2
J gene: TRBJ2-5
clone size: -
CDR3 length: 14
V gene: TRBV20-1
CDR3 DNA: TGCAGTGCTAGAGACGGACTAGCCAAGGAGACCCAGTACTTC
CDR3 protein: CSARDGLAKETQYF

D gene: -
J gene: TRBJ1-2
clone size: -
CDR3 length: 13
V gene: TRBV18
CDR3 DNA: TGTGCCAGCTCACCAGGGGAGATATATGGCTACACCTTC
CDR3 protein: CASSPGEIYGYTF

D gene: -
J gene: TRBJ2-1
clone size: -
CDR3 length: 14
V gene: TRBV4-2
CDR3 DNA: TGTGCCAGCAGCCCTCGCTCTTGGGCCGCGGAGCAGTTCTTC
CDR3 protein: CASSPRSWAAEQFF

D gene: -
J gene: TRBJ2-2
clone size: many
CDR3 length: 12
V gene: TRBV12-3/TRBV12-4
CDR3 DNA: TGTGCCAGCAGGGCTGAAACCGGGGAGCTGTTTTTT
CDR3 protein: CASRAETGELFF

D gene: -
J gene: TRBJ2-5
clone size: -
CDR3 length: 14
V gene: TRBV10-3
CDR3 DNA: TGTGCCATCAGTGTTCGGGGCCCGCCGGAGACCCAGTACTTC
CDR3 protein: CAISVRGPPETQYF

D gene: TRBD1
J gene: TRBJ2-2
clone size: -
CDR3 length: 14
V gene: TRBV2
CDR3 DNA: TGTGCCAGCATTGAAGACAGGGGCACCGGGGAGCTGTTTTTT
CDR3 protein: CASIEDRGTGELFF

D gene: -
J gene: TRBJ2-5
clone size: -
CDR3 length: 13
V gene: TRBV5-6
CDR3 DNA: TGTGCCAGCAGCAGAGGGACCTGGGAGACCCAGTACTTC
CDR3 protein: CASSRGTWETQYF

D gene: TRBD1
J gene: TRBJ2-2
clone size: few
CDR3 length: 15
V gene: TRBV5-1
CDR3 DNA: TGCGCCAGCAGCTTGGCCCGAGGGGGCAACGGGGAGCTGTTTTTT
CDR3 protein: CASSLARGGNGELFF

D gene: TRBD1
J gene: TRBJ2-1
clone size: few
CDR3 length: 15
V gene: TRBV7-6
CDR3 DNA: TGTGCCAGCAGCCCCGGACAGGGGGCGAACTATGAGCAGTTCTTC
CDR3 protein: CASSPGQGANYEQFF

D gene: -
J gene: TRBJ2-5
clone size: -
CDR3 length: 15
V gene: TRBV5-1
CDR3 DNA: TGCGCCAGCAGCCCTGAAGTCGCCTCGCCCAGGACCCAGTACTTC
CDR3 protein: CASSPEVASPRTQYF

D gene: -
J gene: TRBJ1-5
clone size: -
CDR3 length: 13
V gene: TRBV20-1
CDR3 DNA: TGCAGTGCTATTCTGTCGGGAGCTCAGCCCCAGCATTTT
CDR3 protein: CSAILSGAQPQHF

D gene: -
J gene: TRBJ2-3
clone size: few
CDR3 length: 13
V gene: TRBV2
CDR3 DNA: TGTGCCAGCATTGCGGGGAGCACAGATACGCAGTATTTT
CDR3 protein: CASIAGSTDTQYF

D gene: -
J gene: TRBJ1-2
clone size: once
CDR3 length: 12
V gene: TRBV7-9
CDR3 DNA: TGTGCCAGCAGCAAGGACCGCCATGGCTACACCTTC
CDR3 protein: CASSKDRHGYTF

D gene: TRBD1
J gene: TRBJ1-2
clone size: few
CDR3 length: 15
V gene: TRBV12-3/TRBV12-4
CDR3 DNA: TGTGCCAGCAGCCCGGGGACAGGGGGCGGCTATGGCTACACCTTC
CDR3 protein: CASSPGTGGGYGYTF

D gene: -
J gene: TRBJ2-7
clone size: few
CDR3 length: 14
V gene: TRBV6-6
CDR3 DNA: TGTGCCAGCAGTGGGAGGCTTAACTCCTACGAGCAGTACTTC
CDR3 protein: CASSGRLNSYEQYF

D gene: TRBD1
J gene: TRBJ2-7
clone size: -
CDR3 length: 16
V gene: TRBV6-1
CDR3 DNA: TGTGCCAGCAGTGAAGCCATTTACAGGGGGCAGGGCGAGCAGTACTTC
CDR3 protein: CASSEAIYRGQGEQYF

D gene: -
J gene: TRBJ1-5
clone size: few
CDR3 length: 13
V gene: TRBV7-2
CDR3 DNA: TGTGCCAGCAGTTTGGTCGTGGGGGAGCCCCAGCATTTT
CDR3 protein: CASSLVVGEPQHF

D gene: -
J gene: TRBJ1-6
clone size: few
CDR3 length: 15
V gene: TRBV6-5
CDR3 DNA: TGTGCCAGCAGATCTGCCGGGTCCTTGGCCCGACCCCTCCACTTT
CDR3 protein: CASRSAGSLARPLHF

D gene: -
J gene: TRBJ1-6
clone size: few
CDR3 length: 14
V gene: TRBV19
CDR3 DNA: TGTGCCAGTAGTATAGATTCAGGGGTTTCACCCCTCCACTTT
CDR3 protein: CASSIDSGVSPLHF

D gene: -
J gene: TRBJ2-7
clone size: -
CDR3 length: 14
V gene: TRBV7-6
CDR3 DNA: TGTGCCAGCAGCTTAGTACCGGGCTCCTACGAGCAGTACTTC
CDR3 protein: CASSLVPGSYEQYF

D gene: -
J gene: TRBJ2-1
clone size: -
CDR3 length: 14
V gene: TRBV24-1
CDR3 DNA: TGTGCCACCAGTGAAACGGGCAGATACAATGAGCAGTTCTTC
CDR3 protein: CATSETGRYNEQFF

D gene: TRBD2
J gene: TRBJ2-5
clone size: -
CDR3 length: 16
V gene: TRBV4-3
CDR3 DNA: TGCGCCAGCAGCCAACTAGCGGGGGGTTCGCAGGAGACCCAGTACTTC
CDR3 protein: CASSQLAGGSQETQYF

D gene: TRBD1
J gene: TRBJ2-4
clone size: few
CDR3 length: 17
V gene: TRBV9
CDR3 DNA: TGTGCCAGCAGCCTCCGGACAGGGTCCCATGTCGAAAACATTCAGTACTTC
CDR3 protein: CASSLRTGSHVENIQYF

D gene: -
J gene: TRBJ1-6
clone size: -
CDR3 length: 14
V gene: TRBV20-1
CDR3 DNA: TGCAGTGCTAGAGACCCGACCCGGGACTCACCCCTCCACTTT
CDR3 protein: CSARDPTRDSPLHF

D gene: -
J gene: TRBJ2-3
clone size: -
CDR3 length: 14
V gene: TRBV30
CDR3 DNA: TGTGCCTGGACCACCGGGCTATACACAGATACGCAGTATTTT
CDR3 protein: CAWTTGLYTDTQYF

D gene: -
J gene: TRBJ2-6
clone size: -
CDR3 length: 16
V gene: TRBV10-3
CDR3 DNA: TGTGCCATCAGTGGTACGAAAGGGCTTGGGGCCAACGTCCTGACTTTC
CDR3 protein: CAISGTKGLGANVLTF

D gene: -
J gene: TRBJ1-6
clone size: -
CDR3 length: 14
V gene: TRBV28
CDR3 DNA: TGTGCCAGCAGTTTTGAGGGGGGGGATTCACCCCTCCACTTT
CDR3 protein: CASSFEGGDSPLHF

D gene: TRBD2
J gene: TRBJ2-1
clone size: many
CDR3 length: 15
V gene: TRBV9
CDR3 DNA: TGTGCCAGCAGCGTTACTAGCGGGGGCCACAATGAGCAGTTCTTC
CDR3 protein: CASSVTSGGHNEQFF

D gene: TRBD2
J gene: TRBJ2-2
clone size: few
CDR3 length: 17
V gene: TRBV20-1
CDR3 DNA: TGCAGTGCTGCTGGGACTAGCGGGGGACCGAACACCGGGGAGCTGTTTTTT
CDR3 protein: CSAAGTSGGPNTGELFF

D gene: TRBD1
J gene: TRBJ1-6
clone size: -
CDR3 length: 14
V gene: TRBV7-2
CDR3 DNA: TGTGCCAGCAGCCCTAGGGGGCTCGGTTCACCCCTCCACTTT
CDR3 protein: CASSPRGLGSPLHF

D gene: -
J gene: TRBJ1-5
clone size: -
CDR3 length: 15
V gene: TRBV4-1
CDR3 DNA: TGCGCCAGCAGCCAGTCCCCAGCCAGCAATCAGCCCCAGCATTTT
CDR3 protein: CASSQSPASNQPQHF

D gene: -
J gene: TRBJ1-5
clone size: -
CDR3 length: 13
V gene: TRBV28
CDR3 DNA: TGTGCCAGCACCGCCGGGGTGAGTCAGCCCCAGCATTTT
CDR3 protein: CASTAGVSQPQHF